This TCR beta chain was recorded in a study of blood T cell repertoires in COVID-19. Across the whole study: Spain, Italy and the United States supplied samples that represented acute and convalescent COVID-19. PBMCs, B-cell-depleted T cells, or T cells provided the cDNA or gDNA that made up the material.

The assay was immunoSEQ multiplex PCR, and TCRdb's table has in-frame clones only and misses some. Found here are roughly 130,000 clones, less than 90% of them singletons; the top ten hold 2.5%. It was during active infection that Seattle patients were enrolled and then longitudinally followed. Unmatched junction bases numbered 7, after V lost 6 bases and J lost 11 bases. The CDR3 is made up of 11 amino acids. Germline lookup yields CDR1 DFQATT and CDR2 SNEGSKA (reference sequence). J is TRBJ2-3 and V is TRBV20-1; 8 positions agree with TRBD1. The receptor's source is a human donor with COVID-19, enrolled during active disease. The donor label of this sample is uncertain. The sequencing sample was made of peripheral blood. The CDR3 DNA follows: TGCAGTGCAACCGGACAGGGAGTGCAGTATTTT. As protein: CSATGQGVQYF.